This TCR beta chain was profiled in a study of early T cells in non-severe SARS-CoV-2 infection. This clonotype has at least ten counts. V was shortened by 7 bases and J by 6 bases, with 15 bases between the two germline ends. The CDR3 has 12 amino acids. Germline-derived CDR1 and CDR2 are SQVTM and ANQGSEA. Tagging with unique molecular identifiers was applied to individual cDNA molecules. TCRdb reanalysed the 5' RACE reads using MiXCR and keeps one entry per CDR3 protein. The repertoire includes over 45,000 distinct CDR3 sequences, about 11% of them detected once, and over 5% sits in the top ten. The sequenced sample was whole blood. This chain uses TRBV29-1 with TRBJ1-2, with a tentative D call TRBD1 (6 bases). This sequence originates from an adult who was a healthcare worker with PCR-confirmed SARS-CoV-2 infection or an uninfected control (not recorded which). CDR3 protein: CSARPAGDGYTF. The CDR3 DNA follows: TGCAGCGCCAGGCCGGCAGGGGATGGCTACACCTTC.